This is a list of T cell receptor beta chains from one sample in a study of regulatory T cells in long-lasting Graves disease. TCRdb used MiXCR to reprocess the multiplex PCR reads, holding one entry per CDR3 protein. The table lists some 500,000 distinct CDR3 sequences, roughly 14% of them singletons. The same specimen was also included in a second study, on T cells in Graves' hyperthyroidism and ophthalmopathy.

The sequences come from peripheral blood mononuclear cells (PBMCs), collected at new diagnosis, from a patient treated with antithyroid drugs. The receptors shown here come from a man between 25 and 39 years old with Graves disease. CDR3s leave out the opening cysteine and the closing phenylalanine or tryptophan. Each record gives: V gene, CDR3 protein.

>TRBV24-1
ATSDRIFSDPETQY
>TRBV7-2
ASSLEGSSGTREQF
>TRBV29-1
SVRGRSSYEQY
>TRBV6-1
ASVSGGRNGYT
>TRBV29-1
SVDRTGDGYT
>TRBV12-3/TRBV12-4
ASSFMGSNTEAF
>TRBV20-1
SARDRDRGHYEQY
>TRBV19
ASSPGLIQETQY
>TRBV20-1
SAMGLADLYEQY
>TRBV5-1
ASSLGPGGDNQPQH
>TRBV5-1
ASSLGEREQY
>TRBV6-2/TRBV6-3
ASSGDRGRLNEQF
>TRBV9
ASSVADSSTNEKLF
>TRBV19
AGSIGGRSNQPQH
>TRBV20-1
SALVAGRGETQY
>TRBV7-9
ASSLASGDEQF
>TRBV28
ASSLPGGSEIAGSTDTQY
>TRBV29-1
SVGVVAGFSGNTIY
>TRBV7-2
ASSLERVAGALGELF
>TRBV12-3/TRBV12-4
ASSRYSSFAYGYT
>TRBV7-6
ASSLEARGGEKLF
>TRBV12-5
ASALAMSGNTIY
>TRBV27
ASSFGGGISYNEQF
>TRBV27
ASSFGVWGSYEQY
>TRBV5-6
ASSFIDRGYGYT
>TRBV20-1
SARDWGTQY
>TRBV29-1
SVVVRSGNEQF
>TRBV10-1
ASSESLAGGTDTQY
>TRBV7-9
ASSLYPGNYYGYT
>TRBV20-1
SASTRQDLYEQY
>TRBV6-2/TRBV6-3
ASTKGQTNTGELF
>TRBV6-5
ASSSDRGSYEQY
>TRBV12-3/TRBV12-4
ASRWGGMNAEAF
>TRBV3-1
ASSQDRYYGYT
>TRBV10-3
ATVTGYSYEQY
>TRBV7-2
ASGRGGEQF
>TRBV24-1
ATSDLAGGSNEQY
>TRBV12-3/TRBV12-4
ASSWLRASNEQF
>TRBV6-1
ASVGGGNTEVF
>TRBV9
ASSLPGASLTEAF
>TRBV29-1
SGRTSGKYEQY
>TRBV18
ASSPVRTEYEQY
>TRBV5-1
ASSLSGLGIDTQY
>TRBV30
AWSSIENTEAF
>TRBV20-1
SAGGGGGNTEAF
>TRBV12-3/TRBV12-4
ASSRVSSGPLDEQF
>TRBV28
ASTLRGGPVGTQY
>TRBV2
ASSVVVDGSYEQH
>TRBV15
ATSRRVDEKLF